This T cell receptor (beta chain) stems from a study of T cells after yellow fever vaccination. This clonotype was observed many times. Germline loops: CDR1 SGHTA, CDR2 FQGNSA. There are 15 residues in the CDR3. Trimming pared 1 base from V and 4 bases from J, leaving 12 bases between. UMIs were added to TCR cDNA along with a universal primer site when it was made by 5'RACE template switching. Via MiXCR, TCRdb re-called the 5' RACE reads, giving one row per CDR3 protein. The top ten clones hold about 15% of a sample with about 360,000 distinct CDR3 sequences, 6.2% of them seen once. The J gene is TRBJ2-3, the V gene TRBV7-2; D is possibly TRBD1 or TRBD2 (5 bases each). This TCR was recovered from a man younger than 40 who received the YFV17D yellow fever vaccine. The input for sequencing was PBMCs, taken 5 days after the yellow fever booster vaccination. The CDR3 reads CASSLEWGNPDTQYF. CDR3 nucleotide sequence: TGTGCCAGCAGCTTAGAGTGGGGGAACCCAGATACGCAGTATTTT.